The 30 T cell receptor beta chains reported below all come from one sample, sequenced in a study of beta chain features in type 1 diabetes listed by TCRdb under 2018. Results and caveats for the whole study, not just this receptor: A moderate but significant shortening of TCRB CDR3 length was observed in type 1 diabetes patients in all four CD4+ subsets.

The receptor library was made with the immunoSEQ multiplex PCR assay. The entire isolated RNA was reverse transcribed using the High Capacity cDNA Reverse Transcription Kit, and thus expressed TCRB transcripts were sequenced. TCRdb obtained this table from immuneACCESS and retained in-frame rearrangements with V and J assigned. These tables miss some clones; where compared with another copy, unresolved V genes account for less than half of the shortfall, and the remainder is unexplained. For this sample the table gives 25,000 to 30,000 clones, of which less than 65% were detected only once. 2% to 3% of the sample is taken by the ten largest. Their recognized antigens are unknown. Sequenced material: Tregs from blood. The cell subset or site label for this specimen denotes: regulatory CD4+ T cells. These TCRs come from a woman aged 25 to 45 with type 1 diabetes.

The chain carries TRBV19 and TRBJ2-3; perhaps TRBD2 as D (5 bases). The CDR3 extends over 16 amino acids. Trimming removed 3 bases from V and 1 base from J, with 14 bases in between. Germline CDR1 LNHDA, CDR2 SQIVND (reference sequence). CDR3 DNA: TGTGCCAGTAGTATTCGAGCGGATTACCGCACAGATACGCAGTATTTT. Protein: CASSIRADYRTDTQYF.

The CDR3 sequence: CASSFGTTSEQYF. DNA of the CDR3: TGTGCCAGCAGTTTCGGGACTACGAGCGAGCAGTACTTC. The V gene is TRBV28, the J gene TRBJ2-7; 7 bases match TRBD2. With V trimmed by 3 bases and J by 6 bases, 5 bases remained unmatched. The CDR3 is made up of 13 amino acids. Germline CDR1 is MDHEN and CDR2 is SYDVKM. The full variable domain, its missing parts supplied by reference TRBV28 and TRBJ2-7, is DVKVTQSSRYLVKRTGEKVFLECVQDMDHENMFWYRQDPGLGLRLIYFSYDVKMKEKGDIPEGYSVSREKKERFSLILESASTNQTSMYLCASSFGTTSEQYFGPGTRLTVT.

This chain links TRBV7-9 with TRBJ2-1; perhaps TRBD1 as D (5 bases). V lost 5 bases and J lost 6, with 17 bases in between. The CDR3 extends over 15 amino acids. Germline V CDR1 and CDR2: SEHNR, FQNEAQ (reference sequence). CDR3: CASSPSFAGFNEQFF. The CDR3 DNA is TGTGCCAGCAGCCCCTCGTTTGCAGGGTTCAATGAGCAGTTCTTC.

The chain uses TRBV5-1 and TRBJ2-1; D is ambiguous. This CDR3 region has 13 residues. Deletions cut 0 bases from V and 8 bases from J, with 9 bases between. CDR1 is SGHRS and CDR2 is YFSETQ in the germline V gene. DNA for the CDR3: TGCGCCAGCAGCTTGGACTGGGCCGATGAGCAGTTCTTC. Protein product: CASSLDWADEQFF.

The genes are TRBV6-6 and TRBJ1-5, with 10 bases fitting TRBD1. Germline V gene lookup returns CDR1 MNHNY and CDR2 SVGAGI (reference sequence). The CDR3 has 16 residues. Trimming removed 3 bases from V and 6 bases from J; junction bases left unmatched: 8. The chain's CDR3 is CASSYGDRGRGQPQHF. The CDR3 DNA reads TGTGCCAGCAGTTATGGGGACAGGGGACGGGGTCAGCCCCAGCATTTT.

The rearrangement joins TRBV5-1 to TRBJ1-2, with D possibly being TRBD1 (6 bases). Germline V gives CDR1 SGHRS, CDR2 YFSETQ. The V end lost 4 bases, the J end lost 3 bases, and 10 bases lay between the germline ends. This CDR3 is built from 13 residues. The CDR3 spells CASSGGQHYGYTF. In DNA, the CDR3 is TGCGCCAGCAGCGGCGGACAGCACTATGGCTACACCTTC.

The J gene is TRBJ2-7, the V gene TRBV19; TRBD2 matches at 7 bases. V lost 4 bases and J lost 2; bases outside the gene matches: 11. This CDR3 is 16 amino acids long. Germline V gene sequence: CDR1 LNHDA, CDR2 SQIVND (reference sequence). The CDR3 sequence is CASSSGGLAVPYEQYF. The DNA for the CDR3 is TGTGCCAGTAGTAGCGGTGGGCTAGCGGTTCCCTACGAGCAGTACTTC. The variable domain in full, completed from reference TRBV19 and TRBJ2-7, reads DGGITQSPKYLFRKEGQNVTLSCEQNLNHDAMYWYRQDPGQGLRLIYYSQIVNDFQKGDIAEGYSVSREKKESFPLTVTSAQKNPTAFYLCASSSGGLAVPYEQYFGPGTRLTVT.

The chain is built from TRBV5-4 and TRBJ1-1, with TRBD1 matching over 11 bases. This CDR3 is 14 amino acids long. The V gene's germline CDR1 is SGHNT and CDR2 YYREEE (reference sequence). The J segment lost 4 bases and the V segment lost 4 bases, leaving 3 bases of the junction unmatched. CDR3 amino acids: CASSRDRGTTEAFF. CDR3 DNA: TGTGCCAGCAGCCGGGACAGGGGGACCACTGAAGCTTTCTTT. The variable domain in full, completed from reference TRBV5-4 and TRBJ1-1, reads ETGVTQSPTHLIKTRGQQVTLRCSSQSGHNTVSWYQQALGQGPQFIFQYYREEENGRGNFPPRFSGLQFPNYSSELNVNALELDDSALYLCASSRDRGTTEAFFGQGTRLTVV.

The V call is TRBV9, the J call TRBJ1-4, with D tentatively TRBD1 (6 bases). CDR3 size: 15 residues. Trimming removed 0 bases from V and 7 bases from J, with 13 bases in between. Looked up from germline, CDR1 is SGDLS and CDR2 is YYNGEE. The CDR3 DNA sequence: TGTGCCAGCAGCGTAGGTGTGGGGGCGGCTGAAAAACTGTTTTTT. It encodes CASSVGVGAAEKLFF.

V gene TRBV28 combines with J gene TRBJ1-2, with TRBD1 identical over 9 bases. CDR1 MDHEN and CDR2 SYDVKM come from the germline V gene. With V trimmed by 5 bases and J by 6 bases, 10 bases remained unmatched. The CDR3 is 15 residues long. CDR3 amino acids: CASSDPGQGLNGYTF. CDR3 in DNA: TGTGCCAGCAGTGACCCGGGACAGGGTTTGAATGGCTACACCTTC.

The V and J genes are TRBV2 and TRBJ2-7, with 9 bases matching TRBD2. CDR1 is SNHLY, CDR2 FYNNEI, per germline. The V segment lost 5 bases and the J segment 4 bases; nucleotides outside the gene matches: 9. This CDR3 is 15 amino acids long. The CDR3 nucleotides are TGTGCCAGCAGTAATGGGCGGGAGGGCCTATACGAGCAGTACTTC. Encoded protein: CASSNGREGLYEQYF.

The CDR3 bases are TGTGCCAGCGGGGGCAGGAACACTGAAGCTTTCTTT. Amino acids: CASGGRNTEAFF. The chain carries TRBV7-3 and TRBJ1-1; tentative D call: TRBD1 (6 bases). From germline, CDR1 is SGHTA and CDR2 FQGTGA. V was cut by 8 bases and J by 1 base, with 8 bases left in between. This CDR3 spans 12 amino acids. Complete variable domain (other parts from reference TRBV7-3 and TRBJ1-1): GAGVSQTPSNKVTEKGKYVELRCDPISGHTALYWYRQSLGQGPEFLIYFQGTGAADDSGLPNDRFFAVRPEGSVSTLKIQRTERGDSAVYLCASGGRNTEAFFGQGTRLTVV.

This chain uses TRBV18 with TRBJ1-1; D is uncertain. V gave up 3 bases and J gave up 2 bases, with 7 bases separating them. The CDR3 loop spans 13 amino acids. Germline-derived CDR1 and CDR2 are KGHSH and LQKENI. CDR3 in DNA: TGTGCCAGCTCACCCCAGGTTAACACTGAAGCTTTCTTT. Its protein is CASSPQVNTEAFF.

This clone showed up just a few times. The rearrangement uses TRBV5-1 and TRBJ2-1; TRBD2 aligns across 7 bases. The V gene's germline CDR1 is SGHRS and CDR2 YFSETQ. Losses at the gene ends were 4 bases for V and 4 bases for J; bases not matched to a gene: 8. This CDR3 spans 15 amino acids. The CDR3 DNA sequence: TGCGCCAGCAGCCTGAGCGGGATGGTATACAATGAGCAGTTCTTC. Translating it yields CASSLSGMVYNEQFF.

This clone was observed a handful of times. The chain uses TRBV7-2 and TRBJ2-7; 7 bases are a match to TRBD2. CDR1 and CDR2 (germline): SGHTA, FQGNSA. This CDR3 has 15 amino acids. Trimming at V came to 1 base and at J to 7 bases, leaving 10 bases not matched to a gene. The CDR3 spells CASSLVSGKPGEQYF. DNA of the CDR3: TGTGCCAGCAGCTTAGTCAGCGGGAAGCCTGGGGAGCAGTACTTC.

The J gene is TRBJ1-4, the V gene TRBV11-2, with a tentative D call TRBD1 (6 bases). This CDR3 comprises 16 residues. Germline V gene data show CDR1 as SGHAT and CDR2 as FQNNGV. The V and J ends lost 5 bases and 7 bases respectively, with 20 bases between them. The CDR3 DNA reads TGTGCCAGCAGCCAGACCCGGACAGCCAGCCGTGAAAAACTGTTTTTT. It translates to CASSQTRTASREKLFF.

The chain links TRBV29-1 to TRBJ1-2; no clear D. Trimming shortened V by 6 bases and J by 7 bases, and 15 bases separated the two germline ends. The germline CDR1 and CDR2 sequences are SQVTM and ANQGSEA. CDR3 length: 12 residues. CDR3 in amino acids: CSVTKVASGYTF. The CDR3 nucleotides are TGCAGCGTCACTAAAGTTGCTAGTGGCTACACCTTC. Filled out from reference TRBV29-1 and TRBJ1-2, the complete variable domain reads SAVISQKPSRDICQRGTSLTIQCQVDSQVTMMFWYRQQPGQSLTLIATANQGSEATYESGFVIDKFPISRPNLTFSTLTVSNMSPEDSSIYLCSVTKVASGYTFGSGTRLTVV.

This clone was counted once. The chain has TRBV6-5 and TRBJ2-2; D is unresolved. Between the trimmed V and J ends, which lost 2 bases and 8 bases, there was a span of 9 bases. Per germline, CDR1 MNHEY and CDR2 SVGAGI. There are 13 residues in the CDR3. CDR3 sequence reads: CASSYPGSGELFF. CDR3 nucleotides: TGTGCCAGCAGTTACCCAGGATCGGGGGAGCTGTTTTTT.

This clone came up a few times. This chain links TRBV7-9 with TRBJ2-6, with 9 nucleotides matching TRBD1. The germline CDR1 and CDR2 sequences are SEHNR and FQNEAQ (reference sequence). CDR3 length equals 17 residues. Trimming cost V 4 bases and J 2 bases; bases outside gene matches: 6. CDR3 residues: CASSSIRDRAGANVLTF. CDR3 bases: TGTGCCAGCAGCTCCATCAGGGACAGGGCTGGGGCCAACGTCCTGACTTTC.

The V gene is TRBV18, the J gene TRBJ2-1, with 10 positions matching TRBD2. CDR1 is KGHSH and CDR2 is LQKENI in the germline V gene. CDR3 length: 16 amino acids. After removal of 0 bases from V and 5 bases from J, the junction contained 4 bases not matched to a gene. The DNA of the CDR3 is TGTGCCAGCTCACCACCTAGCGGGAGGCGGGACAATGAGCAGTTCTTC. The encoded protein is CASSPPSGRRDNEQFF.

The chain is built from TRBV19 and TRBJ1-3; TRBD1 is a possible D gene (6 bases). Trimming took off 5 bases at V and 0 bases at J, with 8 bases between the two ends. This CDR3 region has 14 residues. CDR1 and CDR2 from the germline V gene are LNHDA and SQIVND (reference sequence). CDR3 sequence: CASSSQGSGNTIYF. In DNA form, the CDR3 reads TGTGCCAGTAGTTCACAGGGCTCTGGAAACACCATATATTTT.

In DNA form, the CDR3 reads TGCAGCGTTGCGGCACAGGTTAACACTGAAGCTTTCTTT. Residues: CSVAAQVNTEAFF. The chain couples TRBV29-1 to TRBJ1-1, with a weak D call TRBD1 (5 bases). V was shortened by 4 bases and J by 2 bases, with 11 bases between the two germline ends. Germline V gene lookup returns CDR1 SQVTM and CDR2 ANQGSEA. The CDR3 spans 13 residues.

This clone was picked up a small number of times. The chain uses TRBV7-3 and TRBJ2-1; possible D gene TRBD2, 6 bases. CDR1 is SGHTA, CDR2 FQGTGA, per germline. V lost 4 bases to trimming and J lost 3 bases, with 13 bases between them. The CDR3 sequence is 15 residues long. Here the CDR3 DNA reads TGTGCCAGCAGCTCCCTGCGGGACGACTACAATGAGCAGTTCTTC. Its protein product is CASSSLRDDYNEQFF.

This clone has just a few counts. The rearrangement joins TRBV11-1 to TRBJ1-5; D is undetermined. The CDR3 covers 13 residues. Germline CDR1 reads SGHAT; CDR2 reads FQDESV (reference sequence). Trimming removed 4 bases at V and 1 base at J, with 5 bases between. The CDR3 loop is CASSSRSNQPQHF. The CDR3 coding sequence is TGTGCCAGCAGCTCTAGGAGCAATCAGCCCCAGCATTTT.

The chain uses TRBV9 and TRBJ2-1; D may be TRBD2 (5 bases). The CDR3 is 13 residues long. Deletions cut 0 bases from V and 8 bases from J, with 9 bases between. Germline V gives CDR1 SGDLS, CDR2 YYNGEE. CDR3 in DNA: TGTGCCAGCAGCGTAGTTGGGAGTGATGAGCAGTTCTTC. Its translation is CASSVVGSDEQFF.

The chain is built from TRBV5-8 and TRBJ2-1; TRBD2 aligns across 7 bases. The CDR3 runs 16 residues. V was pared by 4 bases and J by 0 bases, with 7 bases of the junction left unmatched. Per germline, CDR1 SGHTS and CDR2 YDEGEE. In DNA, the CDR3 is TGTGCCAGCAGCCACCTAGCGGCAAGCTCCTACAATGAGCAGTTCTTC. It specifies CASSHLAASSYNEQFF.

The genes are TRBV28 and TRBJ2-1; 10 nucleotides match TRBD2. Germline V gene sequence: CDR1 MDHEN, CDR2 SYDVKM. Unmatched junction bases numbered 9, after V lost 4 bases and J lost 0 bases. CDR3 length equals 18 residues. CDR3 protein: CASSYPAASGSSYNEQFF. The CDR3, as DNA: TGTGCCAGCAGTTACCCAGCTGCTAGCGGGAGCTCCTACAATGAGCAGTTCTTC.

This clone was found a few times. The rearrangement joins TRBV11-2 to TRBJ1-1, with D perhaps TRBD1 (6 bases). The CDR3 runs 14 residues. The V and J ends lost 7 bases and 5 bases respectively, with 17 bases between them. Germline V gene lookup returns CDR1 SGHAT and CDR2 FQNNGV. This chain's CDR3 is CASTPQQGGTEAFF. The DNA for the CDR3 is TGTGCCAGCACCCCTCAACAGGGAGGGACTGAAGCTTTCTTT.

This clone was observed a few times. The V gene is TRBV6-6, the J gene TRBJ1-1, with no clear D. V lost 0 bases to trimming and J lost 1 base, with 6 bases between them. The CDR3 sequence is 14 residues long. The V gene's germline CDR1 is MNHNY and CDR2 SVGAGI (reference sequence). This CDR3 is CASSYSAGNTEAFF. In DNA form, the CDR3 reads TGTGCCAGCAGTTACTCGGCGGGGAACACTGAAGCTTTCTTT.

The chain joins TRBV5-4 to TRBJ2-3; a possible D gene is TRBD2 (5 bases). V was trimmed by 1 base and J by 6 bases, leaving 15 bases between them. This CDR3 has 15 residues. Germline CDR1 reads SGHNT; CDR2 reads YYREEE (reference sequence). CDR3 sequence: CASSLQLEGSDTQYF. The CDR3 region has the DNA TGTGCCAGCAGCTTGCAACTAGAAGGATCCGATACGCAGTATTTT.